Listed below are T cell receptor beta chains from one sample, sequenced in a study of metastatic and nonmetastatic thyroid tumors. Using MiXCR, TCRdb re-called clones from the PCR reads. The sample shows 39,000 or so clones, approximately 19% of them seen only once. The sample consisted of blood. Receptors originate from a female donor with papillary thyroid cancer or a benign thyroid nodule (not recorded which). Some clones in this sample may be carry-over from other donors' samples. CDR3s include the opening cysteine and the closing phenylalanine or tryptophan. Fields, in order: D gene, clone size, V gene, J gene, CDR3 DNA, CDR3 protein. A D gene is named only where the DNA matches it firmly. Size is omitted from some rows. Given values are once, few, many or a class for expanded clones.

D: TRBD1
size: many
V: TRBV2
J: TRBJ2-5
DNA: TGTGCCAGCAGAAAACAGGGGCGTATAGAGACCCAGTACTTC
CDR3: CASRKQGRIETQYF

D: .
size: many
V: TRBV14
J: TRBJ2-7
DNA: TGTGCCAGCAGCCCGGAACCGCCCCTCTACGAGCAGTACTTC
CDR3: CASSPEPPLYEQYF

D: TRBD2
size: .
V: TRBV20-1
J: TRBJ2-7
DNA: TGCAGTGCTCGCCAGGGAGGGAGCAAGAACGAGCGGTACTTC
CDR3: CSARQGGSKNERYF

D: TRBD2
size: many
V: TRBV5-1
J: TRBJ2-4
DNA: TGCGCCAGCAGCTTGTGGGTAGCGGGAGGCCGAGCCAAAAACATTCAGTACTTC
CDR3: CASSLWVAGGRAKNIQYF

D: TRBD2
size: few
V: TRBV27
J: TRBJ2-7
DNA: TGTGCCACCAAGGGACTAGCGGGAGTTCAAGGCGAGCAGTACTTC
CDR3: CATKGLAGVQGEQYF

D: TRBD1
size: many
V: TRBV9
J: TRBJ2-5
DNA: TGTGCCAGCAGCGTAGAAGGGGGCAGAGAGACCCAGTACTTC
CDR3: CASSVEGGRETQYF

D: .
size: many
V: TRBV30
J: TRBJ1-4
DNA: TGTGCCTGGAGTGAGAACAGGGAGGAACTGTTTTTT
CDR3: CAWSENREELFF

D: .
size: .
V: TRBV4-2
J: TRBJ2-1
DNA: TGTGCCAGCAGCCAAGACCCTAGAAATGAGCAGTTCTTC
CDR3: CASSQDPRNEQFF

D: .
size: few
V: TRBV6-1
J: TRBJ1-2
DNA: TGTGCCAGCAGTGGGAGGGGGGGTACAAACTATGGCTACACCTTC
CDR3: CASSGRGGTNYGYTF

D: .
size: few
V: TRBV6-2/TRBV6-3
J: TRBJ2-7
DNA: TGTGCCAGCAGTTTACTCAGGCTCTATCAGTACTTC
CDR3: CASSLLRLYQYF

D: .
size: many
V: TRBV19
J: TRBJ2-1
DNA: TGTGCCAGTAGCCCCATGGGGGTTTACAATGAGCAGTTCTTC
CDR3: CASSPMGVYNEQFF

D: TRBD1
size: few
V: TRBV2
J: TRBJ2-3
DNA: TGTGCCAGCAGTGAGGGCAGGGGGCCAGATACGCAGTATTTT
CDR3: CASSEGRGPDTQYF

D: .
size: many
V: TRBV28
J: TRBJ1-5
DNA: TGTGCCAGCAGCTTCACAGGGACAACCAGCAATCAGCCCCAGCATTTT
CDR3: CASSFTGTTSNQPQHF

D: .
size: many
V: TRBV28
J: TRBJ2-2
DNA: TGTGCCAGCAGTTGGGCGCTGAACACCGGGGAGCTGTTTTTT
CDR3: CASSWALNTGELFF

D: TRBD1
size: .
V: TRBV12-3/TRBV12-4
J: TRBJ1-1
DNA: TGTGCCAGCAGCTTTGGGGACAGGGGCCTAGGATTTGCTTTCTTT
CDR3: CASSFGDRGLGFAFF

D: .
size: .
V: TRBV20-1
J: TRBJ2-1
DNA: TGCAGTGCCTCCCGAATATCGGGAGACTATGAGCAGTTCTTC
CDR3: CSASRISGDYEQFF

D: TRBD1
size: .
V: TRBV28
J: TRBJ1-5
DNA: TGTGCCAGCAGCTTGACTCCGGGACAGGGACAGCCCCAGCATTTT
CDR3: CASSLTPGQGQPQHF

D: TRBD1
size: many
V: TRBV20-1
J: TRBJ1-5
DNA: TGCAGTGCTAGCCCCGGGACAGCGGGAGACAATCAGCCCCAGCATTTT
CDR3: CSASPGTAGDNQPQHF

D: .
size: many
V: TRBV6-5
J: TRBJ1-4
DNA: TGTGCCAGCAGTTACTCTCCGGGGGGGCCTAATGAAAAACTGTTTTTT
CDR3: CASSYSPGGPNEKLFF

D: TRBD1
size: many
V: TRBV12-3/TRBV12-4
J: TRBJ2-1
DNA: TGTGCCAGCAGTTTGGGCCTCAGGGGTTCCCGGACAGGGGACATCAATGAGCAGTTCTTC
CDR3: CASSLGLRGSRTGDINEQFF

D: .
size: few
V: TRBV28
J: TRBJ1-2
DNA: TGTGCCAGCAGTTTTCCTTTGGACAGCGCCCGGCGTGGCTACACCTTC
CDR3: CASSFPLDSARRGYTF

D: .
size: .
V: TRBV2
J: TRBJ2-1
DNA: TGTGCCAGCAGTGAAGCGCGGGGACTCAATGATCATTTCTTC
CDR3: CASSEARGLNDHFF

D: TRBD1
size: many
V: TRBV7-8
J: TRBJ2-7
DNA: TGTGCCAGCAGCTTAATGGGACAGGGCGGCTACGAGCAGTACTTC
CDR3: CASSLMGQGGYEQYF

D: .
size: many
V: TRBV19
J: TRBJ2-5
DNA: TGTGCCAGTAGTTCTGTCAGGGGTGAGACCCAGTACTTC
CDR3: CASSSVRGETQYF

D: .
size: .
V: TRBV20-1
J: TRBJ1-1
DNA: TGCAGTGCTAGTCCCCCCCCGGGGGCCACTGAAGCTTTCTTT
CDR3: CSASPPPGATEAFF

D: TRBD1
size: .
V: TRBV29-1
J: TRBJ1-1
DNA: TGCAGCGCCAACAGGGGGAGCACTGAAGCTTTCTTT
CDR3: CSANRGSTEAFF

D: .
size: many
V: TRBV7-9
J: TRBJ2-1
DNA: TGTGCCAGCAGCTTAGTTTCTGAGGACTCGCAGTTCTTC
CDR3: CASSLVSEDSQFF

D: .
size: many
V: TRBV4-2
J: TRBJ1-1
DNA: TGTGCCAGCAGCCAAGACGCGCATCCTCCAGGGAACACTGAAGCTTTCTTT
CDR3: CASSQDAHPPGNTEAFF

D: TRBD2
size: .
V: TRBV24-1
J: TRBJ2-3
DNA: TGTGCCACCAGTGGTTTGGGAGGACTAGCGGGAGGGGTCACAGATACGCAGTATTTT
CDR3: CATSGLGGLAGGVTDTQYF

D: .
size: medium-sized
V: TRBV16
J: TRBJ1-3
DNA: TGTGCCAGCAGCCCCCCGGGGGAAGGAAACACCATATATTTT
CDR3: CASSPPGEGNTIYF

D: .
size: many
V: TRBV6-4
J: TRBJ2-1
DNA: TGTGCCAGCAGTGAGTTCTGGGGCCCGGGGGAGGAGCAGTTCTTC
CDR3: CASSEFWGPGEEQFF

D: .
size: .
V: TRBV20-1
J: TRBJ2-1
DNA: TGCAGTGCCAGTAAGGAATACAATGAGCAGTTCTTC
CDR3: CSASKEYNEQFF

D: TRBD1
size: many
V: TRBV19
J: TRBJ2-7
DNA: TGTGCCAGTAGTATAGATCTCGGACAGGTCTCGAAGCAGTACTTC
CDR3: CASSIDLGQVSKQYF

D: .
size: .
V: TRBV7-2
J: TRBJ2-7
DNA: TGTGCCGGCAGCCTCGGATCTACCCCTTCCTACGAGCAGTACTTC
CDR3: CAGSLGSTPSYEQYF

D: .
size: many
V: TRBV11-1
J: TRBJ1-6
DNA: TGTGCCAGCAGCTCTCGACGGGATTCACCCCTCCACTTT
CDR3: CASSSRRDSPLHF

D: .
size: many
V: TRBV28
J: TRBJ1-4
DNA: TGTGCCAGCAGTACCCACGGGGGCCTTAATGAAAAACTGTTTTTT
CDR3: CASSTHGGLNEKLFF

D: .
size: .
V: TRBV6-5
J: TRBJ2-7
DNA: TGTGCCAGTAGTTATAACAGGGTCGAGCAGTACTTC
CDR3: CASSYNRVEQYF

D: .
size: many
V: TRBV6-1
J: TRBJ1-3
DNA: TGTGCCAGCTCTCGATCTACAGGGAGAAACACCATATATTTT
CDR3: CASSRSTGRNTIYF

D: .
size: .
V: TRBV28
J: TRBJ1-5
DNA: TGTGCCAGCAGTTTTCCGGGTAATACGCAGCATTTT
CDR3: CASSFPGNTQHF

D: TRBD1
size: many
V: TRBV4-1
J: TRBJ1-6
DNA: TGCGCCAGCAGCCAGAGGACAGGGGAAGGTTCACCCCTCCACTTT
CDR3: CASSQRTGEGSPLHF

D: TRBD1
size: few
V: TRBV12-3/TRBV12-4
J: TRBJ2-1
DNA: TGTGCCAGCAGTTTAGGACAGGGGATCCTCTACAATGAGCAGTTCTTC
CDR3: CASSLGQGILYNEQFF